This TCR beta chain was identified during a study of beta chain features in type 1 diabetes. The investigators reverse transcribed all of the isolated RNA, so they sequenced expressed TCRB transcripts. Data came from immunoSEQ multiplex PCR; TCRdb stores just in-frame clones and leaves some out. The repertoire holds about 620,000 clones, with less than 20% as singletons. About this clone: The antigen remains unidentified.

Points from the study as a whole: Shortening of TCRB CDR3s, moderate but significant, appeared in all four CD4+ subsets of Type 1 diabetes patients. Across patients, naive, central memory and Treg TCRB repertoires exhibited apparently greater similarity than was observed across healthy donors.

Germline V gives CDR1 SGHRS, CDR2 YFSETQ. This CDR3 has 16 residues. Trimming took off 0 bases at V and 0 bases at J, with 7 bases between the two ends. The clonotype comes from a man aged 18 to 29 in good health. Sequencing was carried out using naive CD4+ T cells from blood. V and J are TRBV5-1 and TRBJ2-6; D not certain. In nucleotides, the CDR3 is TGCGCCAGCAGCTTGGCTCAAGACTCTGGGGCCAACGTCCTGACTTTC. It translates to CASSLAQDSGANVLTF.